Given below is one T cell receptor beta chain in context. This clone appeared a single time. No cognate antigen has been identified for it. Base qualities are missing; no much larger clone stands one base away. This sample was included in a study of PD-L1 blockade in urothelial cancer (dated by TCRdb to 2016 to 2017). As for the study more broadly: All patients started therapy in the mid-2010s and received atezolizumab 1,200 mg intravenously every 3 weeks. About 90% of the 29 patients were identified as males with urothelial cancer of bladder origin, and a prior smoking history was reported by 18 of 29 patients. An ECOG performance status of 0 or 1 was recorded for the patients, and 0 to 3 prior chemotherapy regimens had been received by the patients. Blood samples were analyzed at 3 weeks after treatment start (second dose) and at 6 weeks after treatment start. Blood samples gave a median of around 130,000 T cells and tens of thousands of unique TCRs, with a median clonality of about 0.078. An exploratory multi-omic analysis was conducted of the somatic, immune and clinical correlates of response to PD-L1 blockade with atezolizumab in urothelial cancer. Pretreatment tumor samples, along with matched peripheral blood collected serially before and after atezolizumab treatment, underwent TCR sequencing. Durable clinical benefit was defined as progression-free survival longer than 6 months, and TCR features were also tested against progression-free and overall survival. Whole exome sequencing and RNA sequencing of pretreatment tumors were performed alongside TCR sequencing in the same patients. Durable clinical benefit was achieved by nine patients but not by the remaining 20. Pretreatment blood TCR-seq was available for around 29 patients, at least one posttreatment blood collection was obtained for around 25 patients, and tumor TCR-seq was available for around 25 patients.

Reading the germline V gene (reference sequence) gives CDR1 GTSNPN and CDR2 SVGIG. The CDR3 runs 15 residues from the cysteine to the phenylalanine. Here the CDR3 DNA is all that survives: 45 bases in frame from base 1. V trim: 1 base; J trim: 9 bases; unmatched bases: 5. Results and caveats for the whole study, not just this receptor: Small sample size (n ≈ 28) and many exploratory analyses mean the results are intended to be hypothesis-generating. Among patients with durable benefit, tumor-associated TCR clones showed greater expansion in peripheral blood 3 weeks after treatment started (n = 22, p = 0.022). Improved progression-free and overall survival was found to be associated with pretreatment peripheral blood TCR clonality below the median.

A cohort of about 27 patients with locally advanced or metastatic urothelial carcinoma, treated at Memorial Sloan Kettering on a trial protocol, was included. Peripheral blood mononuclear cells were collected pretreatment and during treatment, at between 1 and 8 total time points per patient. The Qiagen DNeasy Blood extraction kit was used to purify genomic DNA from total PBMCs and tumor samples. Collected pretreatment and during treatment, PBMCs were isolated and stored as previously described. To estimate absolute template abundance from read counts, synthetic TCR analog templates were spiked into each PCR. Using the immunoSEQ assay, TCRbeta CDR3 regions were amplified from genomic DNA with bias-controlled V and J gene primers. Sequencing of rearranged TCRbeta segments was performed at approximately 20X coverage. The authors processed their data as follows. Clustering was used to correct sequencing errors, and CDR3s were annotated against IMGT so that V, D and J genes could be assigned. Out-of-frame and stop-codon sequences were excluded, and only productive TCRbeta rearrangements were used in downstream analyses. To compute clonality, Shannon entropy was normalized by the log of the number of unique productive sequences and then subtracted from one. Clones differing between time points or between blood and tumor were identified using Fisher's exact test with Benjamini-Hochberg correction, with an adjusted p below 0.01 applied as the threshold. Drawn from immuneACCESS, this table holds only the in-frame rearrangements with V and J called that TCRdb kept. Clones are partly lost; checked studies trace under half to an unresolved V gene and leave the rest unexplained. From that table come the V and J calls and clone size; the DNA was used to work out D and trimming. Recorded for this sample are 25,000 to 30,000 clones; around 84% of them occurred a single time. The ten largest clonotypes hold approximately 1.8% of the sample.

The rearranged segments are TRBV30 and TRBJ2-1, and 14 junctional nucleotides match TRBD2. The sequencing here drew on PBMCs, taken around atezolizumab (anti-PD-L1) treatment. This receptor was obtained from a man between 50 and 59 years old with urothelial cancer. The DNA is TGTGCCTGGAGTGAGACTAGCGGGGGGGAAGGTGAGCAGTTCTTC. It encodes CAWSETSGGEGEQFF.